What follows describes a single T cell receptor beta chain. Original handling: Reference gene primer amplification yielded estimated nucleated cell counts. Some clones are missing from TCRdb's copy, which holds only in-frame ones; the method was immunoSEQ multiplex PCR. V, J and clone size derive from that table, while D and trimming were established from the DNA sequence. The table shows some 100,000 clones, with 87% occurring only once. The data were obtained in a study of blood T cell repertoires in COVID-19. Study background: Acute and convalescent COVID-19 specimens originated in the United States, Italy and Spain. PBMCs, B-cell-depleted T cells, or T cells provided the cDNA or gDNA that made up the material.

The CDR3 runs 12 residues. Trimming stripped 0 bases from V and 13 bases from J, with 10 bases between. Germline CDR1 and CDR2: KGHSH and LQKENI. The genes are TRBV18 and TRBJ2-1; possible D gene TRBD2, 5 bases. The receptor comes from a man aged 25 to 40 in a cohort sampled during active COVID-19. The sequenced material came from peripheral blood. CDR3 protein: CASSPPTRVQFF. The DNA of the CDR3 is TGTGCCAGCTCACCACCCACTAGAGTACAGTTCTTC.